This T cell receptor beta chain was retrieved from a study of blood T cell repertoires in COVID-19. Study-level information: Donors in the United States, Italy and Spain gave samples during acute or convalescent COVID-19.

Per the original methods: Quantification of nucleated cells was approximated via reference gene primer amplification. Repertoires were generated with immunoSEQ multiplex PCR, while TCRdb's copy carries only in-frame clones and drops some. V and J calls and clone size are copied from that table; D and trimming were computed from the DNA. The sample yields a few hundred thousand clones, around 90% seen once. With 0 bases removed from V and 6 bases from J, the gap between germline ends came to 10 bases. The CDR3 sequence is 15 residues long. CDR1 is SGHNT and CDR2 is YYREEE in the germline V gene (reference sequence).

What was sequenced was peripheral blood. The rearrangement links TRBV5-4 to TRBJ1-6; D is perhaps TRBD1 (5 bases). The sequence was collected from a woman aged 40 to 50 with COVID-19, enrolled during active disease. CDR3 amino acids: CASSLAAGPNSPLHF. CDR3 DNA: TGTGCCAGCAGCTTGGCCGCAGGGCCTAATTCACCCCTCCACTTT.